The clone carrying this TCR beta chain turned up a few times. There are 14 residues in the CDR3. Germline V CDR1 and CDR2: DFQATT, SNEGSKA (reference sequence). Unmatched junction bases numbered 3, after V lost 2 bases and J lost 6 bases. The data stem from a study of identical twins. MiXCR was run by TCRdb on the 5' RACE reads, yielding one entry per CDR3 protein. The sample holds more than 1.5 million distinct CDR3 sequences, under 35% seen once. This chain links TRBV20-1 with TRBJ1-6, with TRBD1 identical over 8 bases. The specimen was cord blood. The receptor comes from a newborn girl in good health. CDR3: CSARQGQANSPLHF. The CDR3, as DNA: TGCAGTGCTAGACAGGGACAGGCTAATTCACCCCTCCACTTT.